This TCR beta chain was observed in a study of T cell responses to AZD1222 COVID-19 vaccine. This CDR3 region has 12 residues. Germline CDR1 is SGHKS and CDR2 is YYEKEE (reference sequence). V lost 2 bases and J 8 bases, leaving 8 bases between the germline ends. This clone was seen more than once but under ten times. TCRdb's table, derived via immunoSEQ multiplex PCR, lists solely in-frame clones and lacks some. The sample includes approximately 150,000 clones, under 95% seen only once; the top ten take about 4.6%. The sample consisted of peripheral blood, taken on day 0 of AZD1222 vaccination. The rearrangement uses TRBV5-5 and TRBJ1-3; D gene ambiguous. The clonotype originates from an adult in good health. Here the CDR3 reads CASSFIGDTIYF. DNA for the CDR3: TGTGCCAGCAGCTTCATAGGAGACACCATATATTTT.